The entry below gives a single T cell receptor (beta chain) sequence along with its context. As yet, its antigen is unknown. Data came from immunoSEQ multiplex PCR; TCRdb stores just in-frame clones and leaves some out. The top ten clones hold roughly 8% of a sample with about 3,700 clones, about 70% of them seen once. This sample is drawn from a study of coeliac disease. General study results and limits: Most TRB amino acid sequences occurred in only one sample. Lamina propria and intraepithelial cell fractions may contain each other's cells.

The germline V gene has CDR1 MNHEY and CDR2 SVGAGI. This CDR3 comprises 15 residues. Trimming took 8 bases from V and 7 from J; bases not matched to a gene: 12. The V and J genes are TRBV6-5 and TRBJ2-1, with 9 bases identical to TRBD2. Input material: intraepithelial lymphocytes from the gut. This sequence originates from a man aged 25 to 45 with celiac disease. DNA for the CDR3: TGTGCCAGCGGACGGCTAGCGGGATATCGTAATGAGCAGTTCTTC. Protein sequence: CASGRLAGYRNEQFF.